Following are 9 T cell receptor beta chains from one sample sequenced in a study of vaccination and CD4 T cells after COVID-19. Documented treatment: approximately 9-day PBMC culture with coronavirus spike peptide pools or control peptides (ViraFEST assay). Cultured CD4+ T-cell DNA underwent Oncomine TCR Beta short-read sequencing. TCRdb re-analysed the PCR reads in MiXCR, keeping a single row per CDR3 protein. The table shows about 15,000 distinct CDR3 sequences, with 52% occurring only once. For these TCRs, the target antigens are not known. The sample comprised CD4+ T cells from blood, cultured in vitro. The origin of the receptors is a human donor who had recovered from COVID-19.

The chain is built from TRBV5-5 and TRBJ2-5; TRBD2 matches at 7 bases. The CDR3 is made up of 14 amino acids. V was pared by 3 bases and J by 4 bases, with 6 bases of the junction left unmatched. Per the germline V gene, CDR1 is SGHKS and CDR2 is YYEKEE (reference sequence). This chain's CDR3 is CASSWGGEPETQYF. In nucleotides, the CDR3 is TGTGCCAGCAGCTGGGGGGGGGAACCAGAGACCCAGTACTTC.

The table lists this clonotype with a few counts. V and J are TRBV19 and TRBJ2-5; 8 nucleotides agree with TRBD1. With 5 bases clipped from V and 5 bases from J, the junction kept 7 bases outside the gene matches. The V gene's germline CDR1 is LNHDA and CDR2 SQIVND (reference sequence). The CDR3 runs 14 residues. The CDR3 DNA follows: TGTGCCAGTAGTCCGGACAGGGCGAGGGAGACCCAGTACTTC. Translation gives CASSPDRARETQYF.

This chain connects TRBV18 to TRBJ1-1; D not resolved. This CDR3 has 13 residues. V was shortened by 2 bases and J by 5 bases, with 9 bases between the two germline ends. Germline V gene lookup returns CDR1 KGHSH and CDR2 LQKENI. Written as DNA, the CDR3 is TGTGCCAGCTCACCAGGTATCGAGACTGAAGCTTTCTTT. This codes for CASSPGIETEAFF.

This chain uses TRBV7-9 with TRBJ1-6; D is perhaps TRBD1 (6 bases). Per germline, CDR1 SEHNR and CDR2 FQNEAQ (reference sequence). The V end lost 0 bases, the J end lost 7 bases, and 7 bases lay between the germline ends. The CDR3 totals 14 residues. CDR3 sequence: CASSLAQGNSPLHF. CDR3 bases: TGTGCCAGCAGCTTAGCCCAGGGGAATTCACCCCTCCACTTT.

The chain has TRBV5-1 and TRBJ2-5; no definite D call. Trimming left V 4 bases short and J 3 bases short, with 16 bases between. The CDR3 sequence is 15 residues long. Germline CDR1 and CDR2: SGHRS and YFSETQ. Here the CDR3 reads CASSIITGPEETQYF. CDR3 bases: TGCGCCAGCAGCATCATAACCGGGCCAGAAGAGACCCAGTACTTC. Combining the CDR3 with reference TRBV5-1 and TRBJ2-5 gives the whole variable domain KAGVTQTPRYLIKTRGQQVTLSCSPISGHRSVSWYQQTPGQGLQFLFEYFSETQRNKGNFPGRFSGRQFSNSRSEMNVSTLELGDSALYLCASSIITGPEETQYFGPGTRLLVL.

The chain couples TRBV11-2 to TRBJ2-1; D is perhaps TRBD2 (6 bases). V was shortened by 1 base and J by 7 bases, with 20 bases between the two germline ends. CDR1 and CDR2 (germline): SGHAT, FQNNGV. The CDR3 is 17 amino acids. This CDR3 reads CASSLVFLGLQTNEQFF. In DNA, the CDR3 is TGTGCCAGCAGCTTAGTGTTCTTGGGACTCCAAACAAATGAGCAGTTCTTC.

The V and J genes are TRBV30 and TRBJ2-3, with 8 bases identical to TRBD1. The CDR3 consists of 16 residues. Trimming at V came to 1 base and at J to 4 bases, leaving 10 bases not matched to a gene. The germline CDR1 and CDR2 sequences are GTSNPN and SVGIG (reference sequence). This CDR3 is CAWSGPRTGRADTQYF. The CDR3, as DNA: TGTGCCTGGAGTGGTCCACGGACAGGGCGGGCAGATACGCAGTATTTT.

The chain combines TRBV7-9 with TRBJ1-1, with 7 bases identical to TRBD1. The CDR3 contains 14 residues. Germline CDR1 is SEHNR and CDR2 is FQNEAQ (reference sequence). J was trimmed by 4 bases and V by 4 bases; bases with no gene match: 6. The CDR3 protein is CASSYRGRSTEAFF. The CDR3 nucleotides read TGTGCCAGCAGCTACAGGGGTCGAAGCACTGAAGCTTTCTTT. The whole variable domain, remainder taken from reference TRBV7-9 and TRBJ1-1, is DTGVSQNPRHKITKRGQNVTFRCDPISEHNRLYWYRQTLGQGPEFLTYFQNEAQLEKSRLLSDRFSAERPKGSFSTLEIQRTEQGDSAMYLCASSYRGRSTEAFFGQGTRLTVV.

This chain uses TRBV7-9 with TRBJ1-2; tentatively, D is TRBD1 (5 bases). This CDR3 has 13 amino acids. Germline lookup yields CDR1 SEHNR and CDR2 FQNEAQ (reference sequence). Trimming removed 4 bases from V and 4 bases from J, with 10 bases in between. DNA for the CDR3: TGTGCCAGCAGCTCCGGGACTCTCTATGGCTACACCTTC. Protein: CASSSGTLYGYTF.